A selection of T cell receptor beta chains follows, all from one sample in a study of shared clonotypes between healthy human individuals. TCRdb keeps only in-frame clones here, not all; method: immunoSEQ multiplex PCR. Here the sample spans hundreds of thousands of clones, 96% being singletons. What was sequenced was naive CD8+ T cells sorted from blood. The receptors originated from a woman in her 30s in good health. CDR3s include the opening cysteine and the closing phenylalanine or tryptophan. A D gene is named only where the DNA matches it firmly. Size is omitted from some rows. Given values are once, few, many or a class for expanded clones.

clone_size: .; v_call: TRBV5-8; j_call: TRBJ1-1; d_call: .; cdr3_nt: TGTGCCAGCAGCTTGGTGGGAGCTTTCTTT; cdr3_aa: CASSLVGAFF
clone_size: .; v_call: TRBV11-3; j_call: TRBJ1-1; d_call: .; cdr3_nt: TGTGCCAGCAGCGCCTCGGCAGGGATTGACACTTTCTTT; cdr3_aa: CASSASAGIDTFF
clone_size: .; v_call: TRBV19; j_call: TRBJ2-7; d_call: .; cdr3_nt: TGTGCCAGTAGTATAATCTTTGGGGACGGAGTTGGTGAGCAGTACTTC; cdr3_aa: CASSIIFGDGVGEQYF
clone_size: .; v_call: TRBV19; j_call: TRBJ1-2; d_call: .; cdr3_nt: TGTGCCAGTAGTATAGATCTATTTCGGGGAAGTGGCTACACCTTC; cdr3_aa: CASSIDLFRGSGYTF
clone_size: .; v_call: TRBV13; j_call: TRBJ1-1; d_call: .; cdr3_nt: TGTGCCAGCAGCTTAGAAGGTCGCGGGGGGCAAGGAACTGAAGCTTTCTTT; cdr3_aa: CASSLEGRGGQGTEAFF
clone_size: .; v_call: TRBV15; j_call: TRBJ2-3; d_call: TRBD2; cdr3_nt: TGTGCCACCAGCAGAGAGGGACTAGTGGTGACAGATACGCAGTATTTT; cdr3_aa: CATSREGLVVTDTQYF
clone_size: .; v_call: TRBV14; j_call: TRBJ2-7; d_call: TRBD2; cdr3_nt: TGTGCCAGCAGCGGTTTAGCGGGATCCTACGAGCAGTACTTC; cdr3_aa: CASSGLAGSYEQYF
clone_size: .; v_call: TRBV28; j_call: TRBJ2-2; d_call: .; cdr3_nt: TGTGCCAGCAGGACCCTGAACACCGGGGAGCTGTTTTTT; cdr3_aa: CASRTLNTGELFF
clone_size: .; v_call: TRBV6-5; j_call: TRBJ2-2; d_call: .; cdr3_nt: TGTGCCAGCAGTTTCTTTCTTGGGGGAGGGGGCGGGGAGCTGTTTTTT; cdr3_aa: CASSFFLGGGGGELFF
clone_size: .; v_call: TRBV27; j_call: TRBJ2-7; d_call: TRBD1; cdr3_nt: TGTGCCAGCAGTCACGGGACAGGCACCTACGAGCAGTACTTC; cdr3_aa: CASSHGTGTYEQYF
clone_size: .; v_call: TRBV27; j_call: TRBJ1-2; d_call: .; cdr3_nt: TGTGCCAGCAGTTTATCATACGGGACCGGAGTTGGGGTTGGCTACACCTTC; cdr3_aa: CASSLSYGTGVGVGYTF
clone_size: .; v_call: TRBV11-2; j_call: TRBJ2-7; d_call: .; cdr3_nt: TGTGCCAGCAGCTCCGGGGCGGGTCCCTACGAGCAGTACTTC; cdr3_aa: CASSSGAGPYEQYF
clone_size: .; v_call: TRBV7-2; j_call: TRBJ2-7; d_call: TRBD2; cdr3_nt: TGTGCCAGCAACCCCCTAGCGGGGTCCACCTACGAGCAGTACTTC; cdr3_aa: CASNPLAGSTYEQYF
clone_size: .; v_call: TRBV5-4; j_call: TRBJ2-7; d_call: TRBD1; cdr3_nt: TGTGCCAGCAGCTCAGGGGGCGGCGAGCAGTACTTC; cdr3_aa: CASSSGGGEQYF
clone_size: once; v_call: TRBV7-9; j_call: TRBJ2-3; d_call: .; cdr3_nt: TGTGCCAGCAGCGGATTTACTAGCACAGATACGCAGTATTTT; cdr3_aa: CASSGFTSTDTQYF
clone_size: .; v_call: TRBV27; j_call: TRBJ1-2; d_call: .; cdr3_nt: TGTGCCAGCAGTTTTTCTCCAGGCGAACTTTATGGCTACACCTTC; cdr3_aa: CASSFSPGELYGYTF
clone_size: .; v_call: TRBV27; j_call: TRBJ2-1; d_call: TRBD2; cdr3_nt: TGTGCCAGCAGTATGGGACTAGCGGGACTCAACAATGAGCAGTTCTTC; cdr3_aa: CASSMGLAGLNNEQFF
clone_size: .; v_call: TRBV27; j_call: TRBJ2-2; d_call: .; cdr3_nt: TGTGCCAGCAGTCCCCACACCGGGGAGCTGTTTTTT; cdr3_aa: CASSPHTGELFF
clone_size: .; v_call: TRBV5-8; j_call: TRBJ2-7; d_call: .; cdr3_nt: TGTGCCAGCAGCTTACGAGCGAGCCAGCGGTCGAGGGAGCAGTACTTC; cdr3_aa: CASSLRASQRSREQYF
clone_size: .; v_call: TRBV11-2; j_call: TRBJ2-5; d_call: TRBD2; cdr3_nt: TGTGCCAGCAGCTCCTTTGGGGCTAGCGGGAGCGAGACCCAGTACTTC; cdr3_aa: CASSSFGASGSETQYF
clone_size: .; v_call: TRBV28; j_call: TRBJ2-1; d_call: .; cdr3_nt: TGTGCCAGCAGTTTTGTTGACTACAATGAGCAGTTCTTC; cdr3_aa: CASSFVDYNEQFF
clone_size: .; v_call: TRBV5-6; j_call: TRBJ2-7; d_call: .; cdr3_nt: TGTGCCAGCAGCTTAGCTAGTCCCCTCGAGCAGTACTTC; cdr3_aa: CASSLASPLEQYF
clone_size: .; v_call: TRBV6-5; j_call: TRBJ2-1; d_call: TRBD2; cdr3_nt: TGTGCCAGCAGTCCCCGACTAGCGGGAGGCCATGAGCAGTTCTTC; cdr3_aa: CASSPRLAGGHEQFF
clone_size: .; v_call: TRBV10-1; j_call: TRBJ2-7; d_call: TRBD1; cdr3_nt: TGCGCCAGCAGTGAGTGGACGGGACAGGGGTTGTACGAGCAGTACTTC; cdr3_aa: CASSEWTGQGLYEQYF
clone_size: .; v_call: TRBV21-1; j_call: TRBJ2-7; d_call: .; cdr3_nt: TGTGCCAGCAGCACCCGCTGGGGGAAAACCTACGAGCAGTACTTC; cdr3_aa: CASSTRWGKTYEQYF
clone_size: .; v_call: TRBV10-3; j_call: TRBJ1-3; d_call: .; cdr3_nt: TGTGCCATCAGTCCCCCCGACCCAAGCTCTGGAAACACCATATATTTT; cdr3_aa: CAISPPDPSSGNTIYF
clone_size: .; v_call: TRBV7-8; j_call: TRBJ1-1; d_call: .; cdr3_nt: TGTGCCAGCAGCCCAACAAGAGAGAACACTGAAGCTTTCTTT; cdr3_aa: CASSPTRENTEAFF
clone_size: .; v_call: TRBV28; j_call: TRBJ2-5; d_call: TRBD1; cdr3_nt: TGTGCCAGCAGTAGGGGGCAAGGCTGGGAGACCCAGTACTTC; cdr3_aa: CASSRGQGWETQYF
clone_size: once; v_call: TRBV7-9; j_call: TRBJ2-7; d_call: .; cdr3_nt: TGTGCCAGCAGCTTAGAGGGACCAGGCCCTAGTAGGGAGCAGTACTTC; cdr3_aa: CASSLEGPGPSREQYF
clone_size: .; v_call: TRBV7-6; j_call: TRBJ2-1; d_call: TRBD2; cdr3_nt: TGTGCCAGCAGCTCCACCTTAGCGGGAGGTAGGAATGAGCAGTTCTTC; cdr3_aa: CASSSTLAGGRNEQFF
clone_size: once; v_call: TRBV28; j_call: TRBJ2-3; d_call: .; cdr3_nt: TGTGCCAGCAGTTTACCTAATTTGGGGCAGGGGGGGAGCACAGATACGCAGTATTTT; cdr3_aa: CASSLPNLGQGGSTDTQYF
clone_size: .; v_call: TRBV7-9; j_call: TRBJ1-2; d_call: .; cdr3_nt: TGTGCCAGCACTCTGGGGCAGCAGCCAAATGGCTACACCTTC; cdr3_aa: CASTLGQQPNGYTF
clone_size: once; v_call: TRBV7-9; j_call: TRBJ2-3; d_call: .; cdr3_nt: TGTGCCAGCAGGTCGGGACGGAGCACAGATACGCAGTATTTT; cdr3_aa: CASRSGRSTDTQYF
clone_size: .; v_call: TRBV5-4; j_call: TRBJ1-5; d_call: .; cdr3_nt: TGTGCCAGCAGCTTGGGTCCGGGGACGGGTCAGCCCCAGCATTTT; cdr3_aa: CASSLGPGTGQPQHF
clone_size: .; v_call: TRBV5-6; j_call: TRBJ1-5; d_call: .; cdr3_nt: TGTGCCAGCAGCTTGATGAATCAGCCCCAGCATTTT; cdr3_aa: CASSLMNQPQHF
clone_size: .; v_call: TRBV7-9; j_call: TRBJ2-3; d_call: .; cdr3_nt: TGTGCCAGCAGCTTCAGCAGGGATACGCAGTATTTT; cdr3_aa: CASSFSRDTQYF
clone_size: .; v_call: TRBV30; j_call: TRBJ2-1; d_call: TRBD2; cdr3_nt: TGTGCCTGGAGTGTACCAGGGACTAGCGGACCGTACAATGAGCAGTTCTTC; cdr3_aa: CAWSVPGTSGPYNEQFF
clone_size: .; v_call: TRBV7-9; j_call: TRBJ1-2; d_call: .; cdr3_nt: TGTGCCAGCAGCTCAATGTCCCAGGGTAACTATGGCTACACCTTC; cdr3_aa: CASSSMSQGNYGYTF
clone_size: .; v_call: TRBV27; j_call: TRBJ2-7; d_call: .; cdr3_nt: TGTGCCAGCACCCAGGGGGGTATTAGCTCCTACGAGCAGTACTTC; cdr3_aa: CASTQGGISSYEQYF
clone_size: .; v_call: TRBV27; j_call: TRBJ2-3; d_call: .; cdr3_nt: TGTGCCAGCAGTTTGCGGGTTTCGGGCACAGATACGCAGTATTTT; cdr3_aa: CASSLRVSGTDTQYF
clone_size: .; v_call: TRBV4-1; j_call: TRBJ1-2; d_call: .; cdr3_nt: TGCGCCAGCAGCCAAGAGTTGGCCGGTGGCTACACCTTC; cdr3_aa: CASSQELAGGYTF
clone_size: .; v_call: TRBV28; j_call: TRBJ2-7; d_call: TRBD1; cdr3_nt: TGTGCCAGCAGCCAAAGGACAGGGGGCACGCGGGAGCAGTACTTC; cdr3_aa: CASSQRTGGTREQYF
clone_size: .; v_call: TRBV6-5; j_call: TRBJ2-1; d_call: TRBD1; cdr3_nt: TGTGCCAGCAGCCAAACAGGGGCGGATTACAATGAGCAGTTCTTC; cdr3_aa: CASSQTGADYNEQFF
clone_size: .; v_call: TRBV7-8; j_call: TRBJ2-5; d_call: TRBD2; cdr3_nt: TGTGCCAGCAGCCAACTAGCGGGAGTACAAGAGACCCAGTACTTC; cdr3_aa: CASSQLAGVQETQYF
clone_size: .; v_call: TRBV4-1; j_call: TRBJ2-2; d_call: .; cdr3_nt: TGCGCCAGCAGCCAAGTGGACGGGACCGGGGAGCTGTTTTTT; cdr3_aa: CASSQVDGTGELFF
clone_size: .; v_call: TRBV6-5; j_call: TRBJ2-3; d_call: .; cdr3_nt: TGTGCCAGCAGGGATCACAGGGAGGGGACAGATACGCAGTATTTT; cdr3_aa: CASRDHREGTDTQYF
clone_size: .; v_call: TRBV5-4; j_call: TRBJ2-7; d_call: .; cdr3_nt: TGTGCCAGCAGCCTGGGAGACCGACCCTACGAGCAGTACTTC; cdr3_aa: CASSLGDRPYEQYF
clone_size: .; v_call: TRBV10-3; j_call: TRBJ2-7; d_call: .; cdr3_nt: TGTGCCGTTTCTGGTGACTCCTACGAGCAGTACTTC; cdr3_aa: CAVSGDSYEQYF
clone_size: .; v_call: TRBV25-1; j_call: TRBJ1-3; d_call: .; cdr3_nt: TGTGCCAGCAGTGCCGCCGGCACCATATATTTT; cdr3_aa: CASSAAGTIYF
clone_size: .; v_call: TRBV7-3; j_call: TRBJ2-7; d_call: .; cdr3_nt: TGTGCCAGCAGCTTATGGAGCGGATACGAGCAGTACTTC; cdr3_aa: CASSLWSGYEQYF